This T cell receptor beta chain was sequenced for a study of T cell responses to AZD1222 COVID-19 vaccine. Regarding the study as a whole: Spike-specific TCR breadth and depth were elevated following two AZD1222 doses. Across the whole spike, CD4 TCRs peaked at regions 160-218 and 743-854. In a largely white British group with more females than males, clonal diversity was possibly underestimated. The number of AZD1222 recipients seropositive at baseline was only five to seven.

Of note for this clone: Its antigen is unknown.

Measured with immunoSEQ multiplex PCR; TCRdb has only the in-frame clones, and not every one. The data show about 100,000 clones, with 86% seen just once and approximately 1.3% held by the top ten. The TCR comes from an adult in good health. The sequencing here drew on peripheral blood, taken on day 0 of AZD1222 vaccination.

The chain's CDR3 is CASSTGTGVGEQYF. CDR3 sequence (DNA): TGTGCCAGCAGCACCGGGACAGGGGTAGGCGAGCAGTACTTC. The chain combines TRBV5-5 with TRBJ2-7; 10 nucleotides align to TRBD1. Germline CDR1 is SGHKS and CDR2 is YYEKEE (reference sequence). With V trimmed by 4 bases and J by 6 bases, 7 bases remained unmatched. This CDR3 spans 14 amino acids.